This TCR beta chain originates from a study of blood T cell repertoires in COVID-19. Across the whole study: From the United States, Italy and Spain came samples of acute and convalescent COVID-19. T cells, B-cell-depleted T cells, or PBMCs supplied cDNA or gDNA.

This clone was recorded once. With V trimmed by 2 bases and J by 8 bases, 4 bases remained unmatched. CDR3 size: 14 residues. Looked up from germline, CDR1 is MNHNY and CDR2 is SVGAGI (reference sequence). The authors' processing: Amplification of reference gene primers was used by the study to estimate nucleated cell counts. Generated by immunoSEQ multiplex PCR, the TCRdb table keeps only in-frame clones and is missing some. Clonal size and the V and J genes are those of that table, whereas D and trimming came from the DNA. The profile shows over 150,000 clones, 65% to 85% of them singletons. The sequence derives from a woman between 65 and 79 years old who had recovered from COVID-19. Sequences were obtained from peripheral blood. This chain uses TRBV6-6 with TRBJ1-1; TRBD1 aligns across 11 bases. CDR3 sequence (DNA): TGTGCCAGCAGTTACACGGGACAGGGGGTGGAAGCTTTCTTT. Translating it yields CASSYTGQGVEAFF.